Included here is one T cell receptor beta chain sequence, with context. Its specific antigen is unknown. No qualities accompany the bases; no much larger clone lies one base away. The record originates from a study of T cell clones after liver transplantation (dated by TCRdb to about 2019). In the study overall: The samples were obtained from ITN030ST, a randomized trial that attempted immunosuppression withdrawal within 2 years after liver transplantation. Donor-reactive T cell clones were identified by TCRbeta sequencing after a pre-transplant mixed lymphocyte reaction and then tracked in post-transplant blood. As an antigen-independent comparator for the donor-reactive sequences, third party-reactive TCRbeta sequences from pre-transplant MLRs were identified as well. Of the eight recipients, three were HCV-positive, while the remaining recipients had been transplanted for non-autoimmune, non-viral indications. No induction therapy was given to the subjects, and standard immunosuppression was administered until randomization at 12-24 months post-transplant. Tolerance was defined as complete immunosuppression withdrawal for at least one year with no rise in liver enzymes beyond twice the upper limit of normal. Blood samples were collected pre-transplant, pre-randomization before withdrawal, and post-randomization after either full withdrawal or failed withdrawal. Of the 8 liver transplant recipients making up the studied cohort, 3 were classified as tolerant and 5 as non-tolerant.

High-throughput TCRbeta CDR3 sequencing of frozen genomic DNA was performed by immunoSEQ, with PCR amplification, mapping, bias correction and internal controls included. The authors' pipeline ran thus. Productive rearrangements were kept, and unique TCRbeta sequences were defined by CDR3 nucleotide sequence plus V and J gene. For a sequence to be called donor-reactive, it needed a frequency of at least 0.01% and at least 5-fold expansion in CFSE-low cells compared with unstimulated pre-transplant cells. Minimum frequency thresholds were set for each subject based on the unstimulated sample with the lowest template count, ensuring at least 90% detection power. Jensen-Shannon divergence between the top 1000 TCRbeta sequences after and before transplant was used to measure repertoire turnover. Two-sided Fisher's exact tests were used to test for changes in the detection of donor-reactive sequences. TCRdb retrieved this table from immuneACCESS and kept in-frame rearrangements only. Not all clones are present; in checked studies, unresolved V genes account for under half, and no reason is known for the remainder. From that table come the V and J calls and clone size; the DNA was used to work out D and trimming. The sample has tens of thousands of clones on record, about 82% of them singletons. The top ten clonotypes cover approximately 0.47% of the sample.

Based on the germline V gene, the CDR1 and CDR2 sequences are ENHRY and SYGVKD. Unmatched junction bases come to 17, with V trimmed by 7 bases and J by 2 bases. The CDR3 spans 18 residues, from the cysteine through the phenylalanine. The sequence is cut down to CDR3 DNA, 54 bases in frame from base 1. Thawed unstimulated PBMCs were stained for CD3, CD4 and CD8 and FACS-sorted into CD3+CD4+ and CD3+CD8+ populations. All 8 studied subjects were randomized to withdrawal of immunosuppression. The Qiagen DNeasy Blood and Tissue Kit was used for genomic DNA isolation. The full study reports these points: The conclusions were preliminary, being limited by small, heterogeneous patient numbers and by non-standardized post-transplant time points. Donor-reactive sequences decreased more than third party-reactive sequences, which suggests partial antigen-specific deletion that was not related to withdrawal success. Low numbers of available donor cells limited the measurable donor-reactive repertoire in a couple of subjects. Circulating donor-reactive CD4 TCRbeta sequences fell significantly post-transplant in most of the 8 subjects, irrespective of tolerance or HCV status. When repertoire turnover was accounted for, significantly reduced detection of donor-reactive sequences was found in 7 of 8 subjects for CD4 and in 8 of 8 subjects for CD8. Without allograft tissue specimens, donor-reactive T cells may have migrated into the graft rather than being deleted.

The source is a human patient who received a liver transplant. Some T cells may derive from the graft donor when a transplant has been performed. The receptor chain draws on TRBV10-3 and TRBJ2-1; 7 central bases correspond to TRBD2. The source was CD4+ T cells from blood, collected approximately 3.5 years after liver transplant. The CDR3: CAITGAGEAGLTYNEQFF. The sequenced DNA: TGTGCCATCACTGGGGCGGGAGAGGCCGGTTTGACCTACAATGAGCAGTTCTTC.